What follows are 30 T cell receptor beta chains derived from one specimen sequenced in a study of Graves' ophthalmopathy and Graves' hyperthyroidism. Amplified material comprised TCR beta CDR3 regions derived from RNA transcripts. The workflow started with a first-round RT-PCR run with HTBI primers and then moved on to a second-round multiplex PCR. MiXCR, applied by TCRdb to the multiplex PCR reads, yields one record per CDR3 protein. Here the sample spans about 1.1 million distinct CDR3 sequences, roughly two fifths being singletons. The specimen sequenced was peripheral blood or thyroid tissue (not recorded which). These receptors originate from an adult man with Graves' hyperthyroidism.

This clonotype was seen repeatedly, ten times or more. The gene calls are TRBV12-3 or TRBV12-4 and TRBJ2-7; no firm D call. V dropped 1 base and J dropped 5 bases, with 6 bases sitting between them. The CDR3 sequence is 12 residues long. The DNA for the CDR3 is TGTGCCAGCAGTTTAGAGTCCAACGAGCAGTACTTC. Translating gives CASSLESNEQYF.

The chain carries TRBV10-2 and TRBJ1-4; a possible D gene is TRBD1 (5 bases). Trimming shortened V by 2 bases and J by 0 bases, and 10 bases separated the two germline ends. The CDR3 length is 16 residues. CDR1 WSHSY and CDR2 SAAADI come from the germline V gene. In DNA form, the CDR3 reads TGCGCCAGCAGTGAGGGGGCAGGTGCAACTAATGAAAAACTGTTTTTT. This sequence encodes CASSEGAGATNEKLFF.

The V call is TRBV12-3 or TRBV12-4, the J call TRBJ1-6, with 8 nucleotides matching TRBD1. The V and J ends lost 2 bases and 10 bases, in that order; junction bases with no gene match: 10. The CDR3 is 16 residues long. CDR3 residues: CASSLRGQGAQSPLHF. CDR3 sequence (DNA): TGTGCCAGCAGTTTAAGGGGGCAGGGGGCACAATCACCCCTCCACTTT.

The chain uses TRBV7-9 and TRBJ1-6, with 9 nucleotides matching TRBD1. Germline V gene lookup returns CDR1 SEHNR and CDR2 FQNEAQ (reference sequence). V lost 5 bases and J lost 8; bases outside the gene matches: 7. The CDR3 runs to 15 residues. CDR3 nucleotides: TGTGCCAGCAGCCCGGGACAGGGAATAGATTCACCCCTCCACTTT. The encoded protein is CASSPGQGIDSPLHF.

The chain uses TRBV7-2 and TRBJ2-2; D perhaps matches TRBD2 (7 bases). Germline CDR1 is SGHTA and CDR2 is FQGNSA. This CDR3 region has 13 residues. V was shortened by 8 bases and J by 6 bases, with 13 bases between the two germline ends. The CDR3 nucleotides read TGTGCCAGCCCCCGAGGGGGGGCCGGGGAGCTGTTTTTT. Translation: CASPRGGAGELFF.

On this clonotype itself: The junction differs from germline at one of its ends, possibly a read error. The chain combines TRBV15 with TRBJ1-4, with 8 bases fitting TRBD1. CDR1 and CDR2 from the germline V gene are LNHNV and YYDKDF (reference sequence). The CDR3 loop spans 14 amino acids. The CDR3 DNA sequence: TGTGCCACCAGCGGAGAGGACAGGGATGGGAAACTGTTTTTT. Residues: CATSGEDRDGKLFF.

This clonotype was found many times. V and J are TRBV5-5 and TRBJ1-5, with unresolved D. The V gene lost 0 bases and the J gene lost 1 base, with 8 bases spanning the gap. The CDR3 extends over 15 amino acids. The germline V gene encodes CDR1 SGHKS and CDR2 YYEKEE (reference sequence). As DNA, the CDR3 is TGTGCCAGCAGCTTGGAGGGTAAAAGCAATCAGCCCCAGCATTTT. Protein product: CASSLEGKSNQPQHF. Full variable domain (remainder filled in from reference TRBV5-5 and TRBJ1-5): DAGVTQSPTHLIKTRGQQVTLRCSPISGHKSVSWYQQVLGQGPQFIFQYYEKEERGRGNFPDRFSARQFPNYSSELNVNALLLGDSALYLCASSLEGKSNQPQHFGDGTRLSIL.

With respect to this clonotype: An end of the junction differs from the germline gene, which may be a read error. The rearrangement uses TRBV11-1 and TRBJ2-6; TRBD1 matches 7 bases. This CDR3 contains 12 residues. Germline CDR1 reads SGHAT; CDR2 reads FQDESV (reference sequence). The CDR3 region is CASSPGGDTEAF. CDR3 nucleotide sequence: TGTGCCAGCAGCCCAGGGGGTGACACTGAAGCTTTC.

This rearrangement joins TRBV29-1 to TRBJ2-5; 11 nucleotides agree with TRBD2. CDR3 length equals 13 residues. From germline, CDR1 is SQVTM and CDR2 ANQGSEA. The V and J ends lost 8 bases and 2 bases, in that order; junction bases with no gene match: 4. The CDR3 coding sequence is TGCAGCCTGTCTAGCGGGGGGCAAGAGACCCAGTACTTC. It codes for CSLSSGGQETQYF.

This clonotype was counted a few times. The V and J genes are TRBV7-9 and TRBJ2-7, with 9 bases aligning to TRBD1. J was trimmed by 2 bases and V by 3 bases; bases with no gene match: 11. This CDR3 comprises 17 residues. The germline CDR1 and CDR2 sequences are SEHNR and FQNEAQ (reference sequence). For the CDR3, the DNA is TGTGCCAGCAGCTTCGGGGACAGGGTGGTTGTCGCCTACGAGCAGTACTTC. Its protein is CASSFGDRVVVAYEQYF. Drawing the rest from reference TRBV7-9 and TRBJ2-7, the complete variable domain is DTGVSQNPRHKITKRGQNVTFRCDPISEHNRLYWYRQTLGQGPEFLTYFQNEAQLEKSRLLSDRFSAERPKGSFSTLEIQRTEQGDSAMYLCASSFGDRVVVAYEQYFGPGTRLTVT.

This clonotype was counted many times. The chain is built from TRBV2 and TRBJ2-5, with TRBD2 matching 7 bases. The germline V gene encodes CDR1 SNHLY and CDR2 FYNNEI. The junction had 6 bases not matched to a gene; V was cut back by 8 bases and J by 0 bases. The CDR3 loop spans 14 amino acids. CDR3 DNA: TGTGCCAGCGGGGGGGGAGTATACCAAGAGACCCAGTACTTC. Translated: CASGGGVYQETQYF.

This clonotype showed up just a few times. V and J are TRBV29-1 and TRBJ1-2; TRBD1 agrees at 10 bases. The V and J ends lost 7 bases and 5 bases, in that order; junction bases with no gene match: 7. The germline CDR1 and CDR2 sequences are SQVTM and ANQGSEA. The CDR3 is made up of 13 amino acids. This CDR3 reads CSALGTGDYGYTF. CDR3 sequence (DNA): TGCAGCGCCCTTGGGACAGGGGATTATGGCTACACCTTC.

This clonotype was detected many times. J is TRBJ2-2 and V is TRBV29-1; 7 positions match TRBD2. Per the germline V gene, CDR1 is SQVTM and CDR2 is ANQGSEA. This CDR3 is 14 amino acids long. Unmatched junction bases numbered 6, after V lost 4 bases and J lost 4 bases. The CDR3 is CSVVLAETTGELFF. CDR3 nucleotide sequence: TGCAGCGTTGTGCTAGCGGAGACCACCGGGGAGCTGTTTTTT.

This clonotype was observed many times. This chain uses TRBV10-3 with TRBJ1-6, with 8 bases lining up with TRBD1. V lost 6 bases, J lost 6 bases, and 4 bases stayed unmatched. Germline assignment: CDR1 ENHRY and CDR2 SYGVKD. This CDR3 region has 14 residues. The CDR3 reads CAIRGDRSNSPLHF. In nucleotides, the CDR3 is TGTGCCATCAGGGGGGACAGGTCTAATTCACCCCTCCACTTT.

The gene calls are TRBV2 and TRBJ2-2; TRBD2 matches at 11 bases. CDR1 and CDR2 from the germline V gene are SNHLY and FYNNEI. The CDR3 totals 16 residues. Unmatched junction bases numbered 6, after V lost 6 bases and J lost 3 bases. As DNA, the CDR3 is TGTGCCAGCAGAGGGGTAGCGGGAGGGCACACCGGGGAGCTGTTTTTT. This codes for CASRGVAGGHTGELFF.

Ten or more counts support this clonotype. The V gene is TRBV12-3 or TRBV12-4, the J gene TRBJ1-6; unclear D gene. V gave up 3 bases and J gave up 7 bases, with 10 bases separating them. The CDR3 is 14 residues long. CDR3 region: CASSFPRANSPLHF. CDR3 nucleotides: TGTGCCAGCAGTTTCCCCAGAGCAAATTCACCCCTCCACTTT.

The chain carries TRBV7-8 and TRBJ2-7; 8 nucleotides line up with TRBD1. This CDR3 comprises 16 residues. V was clipped by 4 bases and J by 0 bases; unmatched bases: 8. Germline CDR1 SGHVS, CDR2 FQNEAQ. This chain's CDR3 is CASSSVGTGGSYEQYF. The DNA of the CDR3 is TGTGCCAGCAGCTCGGTCGGGACAGGAGGCTCCTACGAGCAGTACTTC.

Regarding this clonotype: One end of the junction fails to match germline, which may point to a read error. The CDR3 bases are TGCGCCAGCAGCCAATCCCAGAGCCCAGGCGAGCAGTACTTC. It translates to CASSQSQSPGEQYF. The chain uses TRBV7-8 and TRBJ2-7; D gene uncertain. The CDR3 extends over 14 amino acids. Germline lookup yields CDR1 SGHVS and CDR2 FQNEAQ. Filled out from reference TRBV7-8 and TRBJ2-7, the complete variable domain reads GAGVSQSPRYKVAKRGQDVALRCDPISGHVSLFWYQQALGQGPEFLTYFQNEAQLDKSGLPSDRFFAERPEGSVSTLKIQRTQQEDSAVYLCASSQSQSPGEQYFGPGTRLTVT.

On this clonotype: Because the CDR3's place on the DNA is in doubt, the DNA is left out and the CDR3 is given as listed by TCRdb. The gene calls are TRBV2 and TRBJ1-1; the table gives TRBD1 as D, unverified against the DNA. Germline values: CDR1 SNHLY, CDR2 FYNNEI. The CDR3 region is 15 residues in length, termini included. The chain's CDR3 is CACSVEGRRNTEAFF.

This clonotype was recorded at least ten times. The CDR3 coding sequence is TGTGCCAGCAGCTTAGTTCCGGCAGCTAATTCACCCCTCCACTTT. This translates into CASSLVPAANSPLHF. The chain employs TRBV7-8 and TRBJ1-6; D call uncertain. With 1 base removed from V and 6 bases from J, the gap between germline ends came to 10 bases. From germline, CDR1 is SGHVS and CDR2 FQNEAQ. This CDR3 is built from 15 residues.

The V and J genes are TRBV12-3 or TRBV12-4 and TRBJ1-6; D possibly corresponds to TRBD1 (5 bases). V was trimmed by 8 bases and J by 12 bases, leaving 14 bases between them. CDR3 length: 12 residues. CDR3 protein: CASCLGVLPLHF. The DNA of the CDR3 is TGTGCCAGCTGCCTGGGGGTCTTACCCCTCCACTTT.

In this sample, this clonotype turned up many times. The CDR3 spells CASSLEPMTARYTF. The CDR3 nucleotides are TGTGCCAGCAGCTTGGAACCTATGACGGCGCGCTACACCTTC. V usage is TRBV5-8 and J usage is TRBJ1-2; D ambiguous. Deletions cut 0 bases from V and 9 bases from J, with 15 bases between. Germline lookup yields CDR1 SGHTS and CDR2 YDEGEE. The CDR3 runs to 14 residues.

This clonotype showed up many times. V usage is TRBV4-1 and J usage is TRBJ1-6, with D tentatively TRBD1 (5 bases). The germline V gene has CDR1 MGHRA and CDR2 YSYEKL. The CDR3 has 14 residues. The V and J ends lost 2 bases and 9 bases respectively, with 11 bases between them. CDR3: CASSQSEQGSPLHF. CDR3 sequence (DNA): TGCGCCAGCAGCCAATCCGAGCAGGGTTCACCCCTCCACTTT.

There are a few counts of this clonotype. This chain joins TRBV10-3 and TRBJ1-1; TRBD1 aligns across 9 bases. Germline V gene data show CDR1 as ENHRY and CDR2 as SYGVKD. Trimming at V came to 6 bases and at J to 2 bases, leaving 10 bases not matched to a gene. The CDR3 has 16 amino acids. The CDR3 DNA is TGTGCCATCAGACCGGGACAGGGCGGTTTCAACACTGAAGCTTTCTTT. Translating it yields CAIRPGQGGFNTEAFF.

Ten or more counts support this clonotype. The rearrangement uses TRBV5-6 and TRBJ2-5; 9 nucleotides agree with TRBD1. The CDR3 extends over 15 amino acids. CDR1 is SGHDT and CDR2 is YYEEEE in the germline V gene. Germline trimming cut 4 bases from V and 5 bases from J; bases unmatched to any gene: 9. The CDR3 coding sequence is TGTGCCAGCAGCCTACCGGGACAGGGAGTGGAGACCCAGTACTTC. Translating gives CASSLPGQGVETQYF.

Worth noting for this clonotype: The DNA is omitted, as the CDR3 cannot be located on it reliably, and the CDR3 follows TCRdb's listing. This CDR3 is CASSQGSCFF. This chain joins TRBV7-9 and TRBJ2-2. The CDR3 totals 10 residues, both ends included. The germline CDR1 and CDR2 sequences are SEHNR and FQNEAQ (reference sequence).

The genes are TRBV19 and TRBJ2-5; D possibly corresponds to TRBD1 (6 bases). The J call may be mistaken, given a closer DNA end match to TRBJ2-4. The germline V gene has CDR1 LNHDA and CDR2 SQIVND (reference sequence). The CDR3 is 14 residues long. The CDR3 region is CASSSRDTKNIQYF. In DNA, the CDR3 is TGTGCCAGTTCGAGCCGGGACACAAAAAACATTCAGTACTTC.

The rearrangement uses TRBV10-3 and TRBJ2-5; D perhaps matches TRBD1 (5 bases). The V end was cut by 3 bases, the J end by 5 bases, with 16 bases between. CDR3 length equals 15 residues. The germline V gene encodes CDR1 ENHRY and CDR2 SYGVKD. The CDR3 loop is CAISDPTTAGETQYF. The DNA for the CDR3 is TGTGCCATCAGTGACCCGACGACAGCAGGTGAGACCCAGTACTTC.

This clonotype came up once. The chain uses TRBV7-9 and TRBJ2-5, with D perhaps assigned TRBD1 or TRBD2 (5 bases each). CDR1 is SEHNR and CDR2 is FQNEAQ in the germline V gene (reference sequence). Trimming cost V 7 bases and J 2 bases, with 11 bases left between them. This CDR3 comprises 13 residues. The CDR3 reads CASNLGPQETQYF. The DNA of the CDR3 is TGTGCCAGCAACTTGGGACCACAAGAGACCCAGTACTTC.

This clonotype was seen at least ten times. CDR3 sequence reads: CASSAGGRGTHEQYF. The CDR3 DNA is TGTGCCAGCAGTGCCGGTGGCAGGGGGACCCACGAGCAGTACTTC. The V call is TRBV7-3, the J call TRBJ2-7; 7 bases align to TRBD1. Germline V gene sequence: CDR1 SGHTA, CDR2 FQGTGA. J gave up 5 bases and V 6 bases, and 13 bases lay outside the gene matches. The CDR3 is made up of 15 amino acids.